This T cell receptor beta chain stems from a study of cytomegalovirus exposure and HLA in healthy donors. There are 15 residues in the CDR3. CDR1 is SQVTM, CDR2 ANQGSEA, per germline. V shed 1 base and J 3 bases; nucleotides not matched to a gene: 7. As to this clone: What it binds is not known.

Study conclusions and caveats: According to the study, roughly 160 TCR beta chains were cytomegalovirus-associated. A later analysis reportedly found that, within productive TCRs, an Asian-associated ancestry cluster had fewer N-insertions than the mean observed across the roughly 610 donors.

The PCR employed 60 Vbeta primers together with 13 Jbeta primers. TCRdb's table, derived via immunoSEQ multiplex PCR, lists solely in-frame clones and lacks some. The sample lists about 240,000 clones, about three quarters seen once, with about 0.45% in the top ten. The chain combines TRBV29-1 with TRBJ2-7; 9 positions match TRBD2. Sequenced input: PBMCs. The TCR originated in a boy aged 5-17 years in good health and CMV-seronegative. The CDR3: CSVEGGRAGFYEQYF. In DNA form, the CDR3 reads TGCAGCGTTGAAGGCGGGAGGGCCGGGTTCTACGAGCAGTACTTC.